This TCR beta chain was recorded in a study of shared clonotypes between healthy human individuals. General study results and limits: Unshared clonotypes carried lower generation probabilities than those common to all four donors. Naive subsets generally exceeded memory subsets in estimated richness.

In the original workflow: ImmunoSEQ output held junction-only sequences without quality scores, so filtering differed. Libraries were prepared by immunoSEQ multiplex PCR; TCRdb keeps only in-frame clonotypes and omits some of them. D and trimming were read from the DNA, whereas the V and J calls and clone size are those reported in that table. The sample lists a few hundred thousand clones, under 80% seen once, with approximately 10% in the top ten. Germline-derived CDR1 and CDR2 are SGHTS and YDEGEE. The CDR3 extends over 17 amino acids. Trimming cost V 4 bases and J 5 bases; bases outside gene matches: 8. This clone appeared once. What it recognizes is unknown.

The J gene is TRBJ2-5, the V gene TRBV5-8, with 16 bases matching TRBD2. Source material: memory CD4+ T cells sorted from blood. Subset here: CD45RA-negative fraction. The sequence derives from a man aged 25 to 40 in good health. DNA for the CDR3: TGTGCCAGCAGCCCCGGGACTAGCGGGAGGGCCGGCGAGACCCAGTACTTC. Its protein product is CASSPGTSGRAGETQYF.